This T cell receptor (beta chain) was sequenced during a study of a mutant IDH1 vaccine in newly diagnosed glioma. Study-level information: Either 4-6 weeks after radiotherapy alone or alongside temozolomide, vaccination was begun.

As for this clone: Its cognate antigen is unknown.

Assay: immunoSEQ multiplex PCR; the TCRdb copy retains only in-frame clones and omits some. The table lists 20,000 to 30,000 clones, approximately 82% of them singletons. Sample time point: week 35, safety follow-up. The investigators gave 300 ug of mutant IDH1 20-mer peptide in each vaccine dose, together with topical imiquimod. This sequence was found in a man under 40 with glioma. The sample was PBMCs, taken from a glioma patient whose treatment included an IDH1 peptide vaccine.

The chain's CDR3 is CASSVANQGGAFF. In DNA, the CDR3 is TGTGCCAGCAGCGTTGCTAATCAGGGCGGCGCTTTCTTT. The chain employs TRBV9 and TRBJ1-1; the D gene is possibly TRBD1 (5 bases). V dropped 2 bases and J dropped 11 bases, with 16 bases sitting between them. Germline assignment: CDR1 SGDLS and CDR2 YYNGEE. The CDR3 length is 13 residues.